Below, 21 T cell receptor beta chains from the same sample are listed, as sequenced in a study of cytomegalovirus exposure and HLA in healthy donors. A multiplex PCR was run with 60 Vbeta primers and 13 Jbeta primers. Here immunoSEQ multiplex PCR was the method, and the copy in TCRdb shows in-frame clones only, minus some. Of about 140,000 clones listed, roughly four fifths were seen once; the top ten hold 1.3%. The specimen was PBMCs. The receptor source for this set is a woman between 35 and 50 years old in good health and CMV-seronegative.

J is TRBJ1-2 and V is TRBV7-9; 8 positions match TRBD1. Germline CDR1 SEHNR, CDR2 FQNEAQ (reference sequence). The CDR3 covers 13 residues. With 9 bases clipped from V and 6 bases from J, the junction kept 9 bases outside the gene matches. The CDR3, as DNA: TGTGCCAGTGGGACAGGAAAACGGGATGGCTACACCTTC. Its translation: CASGTGKRDGYTF. Looking up the rest from reference TRBV7-9 and TRBJ1-2 gives the full variable domain: DTGVSQNPRHKITKRGQNVTFRCDPISEHNRLYWYRQTLGQGPEFLTYFQNEAQLEKSRLLSDRFSAERPKGSFSTLEIQRTEQGDSAMYLCASGTGKRDGYTFGSGTRLTVV.

This rearrangement joins TRBV9 to TRBJ1-1; 8 bases fit TRBD1. J gave up 1 base and V 2 bases, and 7 bases lay outside the gene matches. CDR3 length equals 16 residues. Germline CDR1 SGDLS, CDR2 YYNGEE. The CDR3, as DNA: TGTGCCAGCAGCGTGATGACAGGGGCCAAGAACACTGAAGCTTTCTTT. Translating it yields CASSVMTGAKNTEAFF.

The V call is TRBV29-1, the J call TRBJ2-5; 8 positions agree with TRBD1. V shed 3 bases and J 5 bases; nucleotides not matched to a gene: 8. The CDR3 runs 14 residues. Germline-derived CDR1 and CDR2 are SQVTM and ANQGSEA. CDR3 protein: CSVEGQVRGETQYF. For the CDR3, the DNA is TGCAGCGTTGAGGGACAGGTCAGGGGGGAGACCCAGTACTTC.

This sequence joins TRBV5-6 and TRBJ2-3; 11 bases are shared with TRBD2. Germline V lookup: CDR1 SGHDT, CDR2 YYEEEE. J was trimmed by 4 bases and V by 0 bases; bases with no gene match: 10. The CDR3 length is 18 residues. The CDR3 spells CASSLVSGGAGFSDTQYF. The CDR3 DNA sequence: TGTGCCAGCAGCTTGGTTAGCGGGGGGGCCGGTTTCTCAGATACGCAGTATTTT.

V and J are TRBV9 and TRBJ2-3, with D perhaps matching TRBD2 (7 bases). The CDR3 runs to 17 residues. CDR1 is SGDLS, CDR2 YYNGEE, per germline. Deletions cut 1 base from V and 4 bases from J, with 19 bases between. The CDR3 DNA reads as TGTGCCAGCAGCGTAAGAGGTCGGGGGGCCGGCCCAGATACGCAGTATTTT. It yields the protein CASSVRGRGAGPDTQYF.

The chain combines TRBV11-2 with TRBJ2-1, with 9 bases that match TRBD2. The V gene end was trimmed by 0 bases and the J gene end by 6 bases; junction bases not matched to a gene: 12. There are 18 residues in the CDR3. From germline, CDR1 is SGHAT and CDR2 FQNNGV. The CDR3 nucleotides read TGTGCCAGCAGCTTAGATCCGCGCGGGGGGGCCTTGGGCAATGAGCAGTTCTTC. It codes for CASSLDPRGGALGNEQFF.

This CDR3 reads CASSPDRGMGQPQHF. The CDR3 nucleotides read TGTGCCAGCTCACCGGACAGGGGGATGGGGCAGCCCCAGCATTTT. The V gene is TRBV18, the J gene TRBJ1-5, with 10 bases lining up with TRBD1. CDR1 is KGHSH, CDR2 LQKENI, per germline. V lost 3 bases, J lost 7 bases, and 6 bases stayed unmatched. This CDR3 comprises 15 residues.

This chain connects TRBV5-6 to TRBJ1-3; 9 bases agree with TRBD1. The V and J ends lost 3 bases and 0 bases, in that order; junction bases with no gene match: 10. In germline, CDR1 is SGHDT, CDR2 YYEEEE. The CDR3 has 18 residues. The CDR3 sequence is CASSSGQGPGASGNTIYF. DNA of the CDR3: TGTGCCAGCAGCTCGGGACAGGGCCCCGGGGCCTCTGGAAACACCATATATTTT.

This rearrangement joins TRBV6-1 to TRBJ1-4; no reliable D call. The length of the CDR3 is 14 residues. Trimming shortened V by 11 bases and J by 6 bases, and 19 bases separated the two germline ends. Germline V gives CDR1 MNHNS, CDR2 SASEGT. CDR3: CAGPKKGGHEKLFF. CDR3 nucleotide sequence: TGTGCCGGCCCTAAGAAAGGAGGGCATGAAAAACTGTTTTTT.

The chain combines TRBV10-2 with TRBJ1-3, with D uncertain. Germline CDR1 and CDR2: WSHSY and SAAADI. The CDR3 loop spans 16 amino acids. V was clipped by 4 bases and J by 2 bases, with 15 bases between them. CDR3 nucleotides: TGCGCCAGCAGTGTGGTCCCAGAGGGCCCTGGAAACACCATATATTTT. Its protein is CASSVVPEGPGNTIYF.

This sequence joins TRBV2 and TRBJ2-6, with TRBD1 as a possible D gene (6 bases). CDR1 and CDR2 from the germline V gene are SNHLY and FYNNEI. This CDR3 is built from 17 residues. V dropped 6 bases and J dropped 2 bases, with 17 bases sitting between them. As DNA, the CDR3 is TGTGCCAGCAGCCAACTCCCGACAGGTGCTGGGGCCAACGTCCTGACTTTC. Protein product: CASSQLPTGAGANVLTF.

The rearrangement links TRBV9 to TRBJ2-2, with a possible D match to TRBD1 (6 bases). CDR1 and CDR2 from the germline V gene are SGDLS and YYNGEE. Deletions cut 3 bases from V and 0 bases from J, with 12 bases between. The CDR3 is made up of 16 amino acids. The CDR3 DNA reads TGTGCCAGCAGCGATGGACAGAAAACGAACACCGGGGAGCTGTTTTTT. The encoded protein is CASSDGQKTNTGELFF.

The chain carries TRBV9 and TRBJ1-6, with 9 bases that match TRBD1. Germline V gene sequence: CDR1 SGDLS, CDR2 YYNGEE. The CDR3 consists of 19 residues. Germline trimming cut 3 bases from V and 0 bases from J; bases unmatched to any gene: 10. The CDR3 DNA reads TGTGCCAGCAGCGAGGGTGGACAGGGGCCCTTCTCCTATAATTCACCCCTCCACTTT. Amino acid sequence: CASSEGGQGPFSYNSPLHF.

The gene calls are TRBV5-8 and TRBJ1-2, with D possibly matching TRBD1 (6 bases). From germline, CDR1 is SGHTS and CDR2 YDEGEE. CDR3 length equals 16 residues. V gave up 2 bases and J gave up 6 bases, with 20 bases separating them. The CDR3 protein is CASSLRGHGGMDGYTF. The CDR3 DNA sequence: TGTGCCAGCAGCTTAAGGGGACACGGGGGGATGGATGGCTACACCTTC.

Comments on this clone: Other DNA sequences in the sample encode the same CDR3. J is TRBJ1-6 and V is TRBV7-8; 10 bases map to TRBD1. The germline gives CDR1 SGHVS, CDR2 FQNEAQ. The CDR3 covers 15 residues. Losses at the gene ends were 5 bases for V and 7 bases for J; bases not matched to a gene: 5. CDR3 sequence reads: CASSLPGQGNSPLHF. CDR3 DNA: TGTGCCAGCAGCCTACCGGGACAGGGGAATTCACCCCTCCACTTT. The variable domain in full, with the rest retrieved from reference TRBV7-8 and TRBJ1-6, is GAGVSQSPRYKVAKRGQDVALRCDPISGHVSLFWYQQALGQGPEFLTYFQNEAQLDKSGLPSDRFFAERPEGSVSTLKIQRTQQEDSAVYLCASSLPGQGNSPLHFGNGTRLTVT.

The chain combines TRBV9 with TRBJ1-1; no clear D. Looked up from germline, CDR1 is SGDLS and CDR2 is YYNGEE. Trimming removed 4 bases from V and 1 base from J, with 8 bases in between. CDR3 size: 13 residues. The CDR3 DNA reads as TGTGCCAGCAGCACTAAACCGAACACTGAAGCTTTCTTT. Its protein product is CASSTKPNTEAFF. Full variable domain (rest looked up from reference TRBV9 and TRBJ1-1): DSGVTQTPKHLITATGQRVTLRCSPRSGDLSVYWYQQSLDQGLQFLIQYYNGEERAKGNILERFSAQQFPDLHSELNLSSLELGDSALYFCASSTKPNTEAFFGQGTRLTVV.

In this sample, this clone turned up a few times. The genes are TRBV5-1 and TRBJ2-1; 12 bases match TRBD2. Germline values: CDR1 SGHRS, CDR2 YFSETQ. J was trimmed by 7 bases and V by 0 bases; bases with no gene match: 8. This CDR3 has 17 amino acids. Here the CDR3 reads CASSLGLAGGPGNEQFF. The CDR3 nucleotides read TGCGCCAGCAGCTTGGGCCTAGCGGGGGGGCCAGGAAATGAGCAGTTCTTC.

The genes are TRBV7-6 and TRBJ1-6, with 7 bases identical to TRBD1. J was trimmed by 9 bases and V by 4 bases; bases with no gene match: 18. The CDR3 length is 18 residues. In germline, CDR1 is SGHVS, CDR2 FNYEAQ. CDR3 region: CASSSVATGTVYSSPLHF. The CDR3 nucleotides read TGTGCCAGCAGCTCAGTTGCTACCGGGACAGTGTACAGTTCACCCCTCCACTTT.

The rearrangement links TRBV4-1 to TRBJ2-6; D might be TRBD1 (6 bases). The germline V gene has CDR1 MGHRA and CDR2 YSYEKL. Deletions cut 5 bases from V and 1 base from J, with 12 bases between. The CDR3 length is 16 residues. DNA of the CDR3: TGCGCCAGCAGCTCGATCGGGACATCTGGGGCCAACGTCCTGACTTTC. Translated, it gives CASSSIGTSGANVLTF.

The chain recombines TRBV27 with TRBJ1-6; no definite D call. Germline loops: CDR1 MNHEY, CDR2 SMNVEV (reference sequence). V was pared by 2 bases and J by 7 bases, with 12 bases between. The CDR3 extends over 15 amino acids. This chain's CDR3 is CASSLLVAFNSPLHF. CDR3 coding DNA: TGTGCCAGCAGTTTACTGGTAGCCTTCAATTCACCCCTCCACTTT.

The chain joins TRBV5-6 to TRBJ1-4; D is perhaps TRBD1 (5 bases). CDR1 and CDR2 (germline): SGHDT, YYEEEE. This CDR3 has 15 amino acids. Trimming shortened V by 1 base and J by 6 bases, and 13 bases separated the two germline ends. The CDR3 sequence: CASSLPTDNHEKLFF. The CDR3 region has the DNA TGTGCCAGCAGCTTGCCGACAGACAATCATGAAAAACTGTTTTTT.